This T cell receptor beta chain was observed in a study of cytomegalovirus exposure and HLA in healthy donors. Study context: An analysis done earlier identified almost 120 million unique TCR beta sequences from 200 million or so T cells. An early release of data contained 75 million to 90 million unique TCRs, which came from HLA-typed donors. Study-wide results and limits: In a later analysis, a genetic analysis reported fewer productive-TCR N-insertions in an Asian-associated ancestry cluster than the cohort average. On later analysis, the bulk of CMV-associated TCR beta chains appeared to be HLA-restricted.

The germline CDR1 and CDR2 sequences are GTSNPN and SVGIG (reference sequence). This CDR3 has 14 amino acids. Trimming pared 0 bases from V and 4 bases from J, leaving 10 bases between. This clone was detected once. The antigen is not known. With 60 Vbeta and 13 Jbeta primers, the PCR was carried out. The assay was immunoSEQ multiplex PCR, and TCRdb's table has in-frame clones only and misses some. The sample holds roughly 160,000 clones, over 60% seen once. This TCR derives from a man aged 45-65 years in good health and CMV-seropositive. The chain has TRBV30 and TRBJ2-1; tentatively, D is TRBD2 (5 bases). Sequenced material: PBMCs. The CDR3 loop is CAWSVLGDYNEQFF. CDR3 in DNA: TGTGCCTGGAGTGTACTCGGGGATTACAATGAGCAGTTCTTC. Using reference TRBV30 and TRBJ2-1 for the parts outside the CDR3, the full variable domain is SQTIHQWPATLVQPVGSPLSLECTVEGTSNPNLYWYRQAAGRGLQLLFYSVGIGQISSEVPQNLSASRPQDRQFILSSKKLLLSDSGFYLCAWSVLGDYNEQFFGPGTRLTVL.